This T cell receptor (beta chain) was identified during a study of cytomegalovirus exposure and HLA in healthy donors. About this clone: Its antigen is unidentified.

Repertoires were generated with immunoSEQ multiplex PCR, while TCRdb's copy carries only in-frame clones and drops some. The profile shows some 170,000 clones, around 85% of them singletons. Study-level points and caveats: The study put some 150 TCR beta chains on its list as cytomegalovirus-associated.

The CDR3 loop spans 12 amino acids. The rearrangement links TRBV21-1 to TRBJ2-7; TRBD1, the D gene given by the table, was not confirmed from the DNA. TRBV21-1 is given as a pseudogene. The sequenced material came from PBMCs. This receptor was taken from a woman in her 30s in good health and CMV-seronegative. The CDR3 loop reads CATGTGLDEQYF. The CDR3 DNA is TGTGCCACCGGGACAGGGCTCGACGAGCAGTACTTC.